The T cell receptor beta chain described here comes from a study of T cell responses to AZD1222 COVID-19 vaccine. Study-wide points: Possibly, clonal diversity was underestimated; donors were largely white British and included more females. Spike-specific TCR breadth and depth went up after people got two AZD1222 doses. Distributed over spike, vaccine-associated CD4 TCRs predominated at 160-218 and 743-854. Repertoire collection took place solely once the T cell response had peaked.

This clone occurred a few times. Its antigen is currently unknown. The table came from immunoSEQ multiplex PCR; TCRdb's copy has only in-frame clones and leaves some out. Of 100,000 to 150,000 clones in the sample, over 75% were seen once. The trim removed 4 bases at V and 1 base at J, leaving 6 bases unmatched. CDR1 is SGDLS, CDR2 YYNGEE, per germline. This CDR3 region has 15 residues. This chain uses TRBV9 with TRBJ2-7, with 9 bases identical to TRBD2. This clonotype was sampled from an adult in good health. Specimen: peripheral blood, collected on day 0 of AZD1222 vaccination. The chain's CDR3 is CASSSTSGGSYEQYF. The CDR3 DNA reads as TGTGCCAGCAGCTCGACTAGCGGAGGTTCCTACGAGCAGTACTTC.